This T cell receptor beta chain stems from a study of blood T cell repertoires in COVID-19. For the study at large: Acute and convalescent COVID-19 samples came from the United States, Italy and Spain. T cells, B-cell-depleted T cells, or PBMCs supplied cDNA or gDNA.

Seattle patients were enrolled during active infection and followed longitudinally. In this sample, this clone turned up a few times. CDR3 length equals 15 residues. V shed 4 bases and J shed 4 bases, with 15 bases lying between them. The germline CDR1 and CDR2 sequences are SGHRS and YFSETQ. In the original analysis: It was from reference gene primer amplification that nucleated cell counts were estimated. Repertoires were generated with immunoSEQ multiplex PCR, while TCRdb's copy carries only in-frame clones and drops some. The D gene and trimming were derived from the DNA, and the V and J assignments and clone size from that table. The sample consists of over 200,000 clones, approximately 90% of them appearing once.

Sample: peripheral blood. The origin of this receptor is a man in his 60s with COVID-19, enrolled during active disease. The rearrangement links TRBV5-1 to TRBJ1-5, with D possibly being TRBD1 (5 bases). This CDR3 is CASSTGGTPNQPQHF. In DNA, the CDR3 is TGCGCCAGCAGCACCGGGGGTACACCTAATCAGCCCCAGCATTTT.